This T cell receptor (beta chain) was recorded in a study of shared clonotypes between healthy human individuals. At the level of the study: Used for every donor were three CD4 naive, three CD4 memory, two CD8 naive and one CD8 memory plate.

The data were produced by immunoSEQ multiplex PCR, yet TCRdb's version contains in-frame clones alone and is incomplete. In the table there are around 1.9 million clones, roughly 93% of which are singletons. Selected positively for CCR7 and CD45RO-negative, naive CD8 cells excluded terminally differentiated effector memory CD45RA+ cells. The ends lost 2 bases at V and 5 bases at J; junction bases unmatched: 16. Looked up from germline, CDR1 is SGHTA and CDR2 is FQGTGA. The CDR3 extends over 18 amino acids. The sample was naive CD8+ T cells from PBMCs. The receptor was derived from a man aged 18 to 35 in good health. Some clones in this sample may be carry-over from other donors' samples. The chain uses TRBV7-3 and TRBJ2-5; 8 nucleotides agree with TRBD2. Written as DNA, the CDR3 is TGTGCCAGCAGCTTAGGGCCGAAAGTGGCGGGAGGTCTTGAGACCCAGTACTTC. It is translated as CASSLGPKVAGGLETQYF.